One sample yielded the 10 T cell receptor beta chains listed below, sequenced in a study of T cells expressing NK-cell markers. For each CDR3 protein, TCRdb gives one entry from its re-call of the 5' RACE reads, without DNA. This repertoire includes 120,000 to 150,000 distinct CDR3 sequences. The sequenced sample consisted of blood T cells: a sorted CD56 or NKG2C T cell subset, CD4+ or CD8+ T cells, or bulk PBMC T cells (not recorded which). Receptors were obtained from a man younger than 35 in good health.

The J gene is TRBJ1-2, the V gene TRBV7-9; TCRdb returns TRBD1, unconfirmable since there is no DNA. Germline loops: CDR1 SEHNR, CDR2 FQNEAQ (reference sequence). The CDR3 covers 13 residues. The CDR3 spells CASSRGQVNGYTF.

The chain employs TRBV6-5 and TRBJ1-1. CDR3 length: 17 amino acids. Germline V lookup: CDR1 MNHEY, CDR2 SVGAGI. The CDR3: CASSYSILDAGNTEAFF.

The chain links TRBV6-1 to TRBJ2-1; checking the TCRdb D call of TRBD2 is not possible without DNA. The CDR3 spans 18 residues. Germline-derived CDR1 and CDR2 are MNHNS and SASEGT. Here the CDR3 reads CASSEEELAGVSYNEQFF.

The chain has TRBV20-1 and TRBJ1-2; the D call from TCRdb, TRBD1, cannot be confirmed without DNA. CDR3 size: 14 residues. Germline CDR1 DFQATT, CDR2 SNEGSKA (reference sequence). This CDR3 reads CSAKFTGEIGGYTF.

The gene calls are TRBV11-3 and TRBJ2-5; without DNA, the TCRdb call of TRBD1 cannot be checked. CDR3 length: 15 amino acids. Germline CDR1 and CDR2: SGHNT and YENEEA. The CDR3 loop is CASSLTDRGTETQYF.

The J gene is TRBJ2-7, the V gene TRBV12-3 or TRBV12-4. The length of the CDR3 is 13 residues. CDR3 loop: CASSLSGTVEQYF.

The chain joins TRBV19 to TRBJ2-3; the D gene TCRdb calls, TRBD1, cannot be checked with no DNA. The CDR3 consists of 17 residues. In germline, CDR1 is LNHDA, CDR2 SQIVND (reference sequence). This chain's CDR3 is CASSIFWAQGSTDTQYF. Variable domain in full (rest from reference TRBV19 and TRBJ2-3): DGGITQSPKYLFRKEGQNVTLSCEQNLNHDAMYWYRQDPGQGLRLIYYSQIVNDFQKGDIAEGYSVSREKKESFPLTVTSAQKNPTAFYLCASSIFWAQGSTDTQYFGPGTRLTVL.

The rearrangement uses TRBV12-3 or TRBV12-4 and TRBJ2-1; as DNA is missing, the TRBD1 call by TCRdb cannot be tested. The CDR3 has 12 residues. CDR3 residues: CASSSTGYEQFF.

CDR3 region: CSVPVETAMNTEAFF. This chain links TRBV29-1 with TRBJ1-1; lacking DNA, the TRBD1 call made by TCRdb goes unchecked. Germline loops: CDR1 SQVTM, CDR2 ANQGSEA. CDR3 length equals 15 residues.

CDR3 protein: CSARVNTMAGWDYGYTF. The chain uses TRBV20-1 and TRBJ1-2; the D gene TCRdb calls, TRBD1, cannot be checked with no DNA. This CDR3 comprises 17 residues. CDR1 and CDR2 (germline): DFQATT, SNEGSKA (reference sequence).